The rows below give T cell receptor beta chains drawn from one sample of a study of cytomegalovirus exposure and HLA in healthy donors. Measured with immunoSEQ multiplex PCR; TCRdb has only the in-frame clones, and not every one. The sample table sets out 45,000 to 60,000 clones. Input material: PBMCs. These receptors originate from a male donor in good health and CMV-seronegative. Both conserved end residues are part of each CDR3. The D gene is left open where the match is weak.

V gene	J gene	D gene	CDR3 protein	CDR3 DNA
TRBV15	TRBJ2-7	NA	CATSWGLGGYEQYF	TGTGCCACCAGCTGGGGGTTGGGGGGCTACGAGCAGTACTTC
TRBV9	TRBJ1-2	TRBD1	CASSIETGANYGYTF	TGTGCCAGCAGCATTGAGACAGGGGCTAACTATGGCTACACCTTC
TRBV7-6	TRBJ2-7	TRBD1	CASSQGTGGVYEQYF	TGTGCCAGCAGCCAGGGGACAGGGGGAGTCTACGAGCAGTACTTC
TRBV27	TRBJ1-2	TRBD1	CASRVTGANYGYTF	TGTGCCAGCAGGGTGACAGGGGCTAACTATGGCTACACCTTC
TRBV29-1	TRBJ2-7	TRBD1	CSVEEGTGYEQYF	TGCAGCGTTGAAGAAGGGACAGGGTACGAGCAGTACTTC
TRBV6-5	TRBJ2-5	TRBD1	CASSSNRGQETQYF	TGTGCCAGCAGTTCTAACAGGGGCCAAGAGACCCAGTACTTC
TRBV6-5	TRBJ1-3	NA	CASSLDGVGSGNTIYF	TGTGCCAGCAGTTTAGACGGGGTCGGATCTGGAAACACCATATATTTT
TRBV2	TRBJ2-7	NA	CASSEAPDREGEQYF	TGTGCCAGCAGTGAAGCCCCGGACAGGGAGGGCGAGCAGTACTTC
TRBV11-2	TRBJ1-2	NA	CASSLVPGQVDYGYTF	TGTGCCAGCAGCTTAGTCCCTGGACAAGTAGACTATGGCTACACCTTC
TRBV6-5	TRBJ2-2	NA	CASSYELDTGELFF	TGTGCCAGCAGTTACGAGCTCGACACCGGGGAGCTGTTTTTT
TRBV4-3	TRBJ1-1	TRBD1	CASSQDRLDRARRWDTEAFF	TGCGCCAGCAGCCAAGATCGTTTGGACAGGGCCCGGCGGTGGGACACTGAAGCTTTCTTT
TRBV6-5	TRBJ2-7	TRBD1	CASSYPRQGGYEQYF	TGTGCCAGCAGTTACCCCCGACAGGGGGGATACGAGCAGTACTTC